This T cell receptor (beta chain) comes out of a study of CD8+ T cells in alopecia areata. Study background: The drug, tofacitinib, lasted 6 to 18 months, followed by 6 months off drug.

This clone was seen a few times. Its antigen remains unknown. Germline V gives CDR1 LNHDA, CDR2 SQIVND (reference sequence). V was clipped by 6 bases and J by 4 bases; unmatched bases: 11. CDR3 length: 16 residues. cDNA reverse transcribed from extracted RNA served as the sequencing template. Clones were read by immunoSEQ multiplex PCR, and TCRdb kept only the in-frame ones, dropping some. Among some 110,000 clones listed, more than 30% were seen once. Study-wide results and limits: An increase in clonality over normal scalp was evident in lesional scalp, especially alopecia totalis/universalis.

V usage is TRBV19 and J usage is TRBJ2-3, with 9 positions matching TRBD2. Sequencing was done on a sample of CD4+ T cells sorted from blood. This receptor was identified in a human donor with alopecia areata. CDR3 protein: CASSALAGDGADTQYF. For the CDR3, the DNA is TGTGCCAGTAGCGCCTTAGCGGGAGACGGGGCAGATACGCAGTATTTT.